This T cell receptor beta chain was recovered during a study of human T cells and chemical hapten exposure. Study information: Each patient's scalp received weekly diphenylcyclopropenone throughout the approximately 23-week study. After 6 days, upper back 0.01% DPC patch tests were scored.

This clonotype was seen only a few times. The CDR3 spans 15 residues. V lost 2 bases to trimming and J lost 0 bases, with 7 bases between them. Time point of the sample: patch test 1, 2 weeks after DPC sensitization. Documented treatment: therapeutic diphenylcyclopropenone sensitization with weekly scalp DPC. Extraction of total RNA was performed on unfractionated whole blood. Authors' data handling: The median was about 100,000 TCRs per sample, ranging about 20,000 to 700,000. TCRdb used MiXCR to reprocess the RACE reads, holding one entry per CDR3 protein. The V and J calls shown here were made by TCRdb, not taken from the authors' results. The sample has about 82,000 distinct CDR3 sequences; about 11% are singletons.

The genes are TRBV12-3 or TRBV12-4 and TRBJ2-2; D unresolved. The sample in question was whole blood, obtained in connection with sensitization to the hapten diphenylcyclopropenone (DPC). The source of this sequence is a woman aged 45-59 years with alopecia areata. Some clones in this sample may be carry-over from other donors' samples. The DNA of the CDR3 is TGTGCCAGCAGTTTACGTTGGACGAACACCGGGGAGCTGTTTTTT. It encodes CASSLRWTNTGELFF.